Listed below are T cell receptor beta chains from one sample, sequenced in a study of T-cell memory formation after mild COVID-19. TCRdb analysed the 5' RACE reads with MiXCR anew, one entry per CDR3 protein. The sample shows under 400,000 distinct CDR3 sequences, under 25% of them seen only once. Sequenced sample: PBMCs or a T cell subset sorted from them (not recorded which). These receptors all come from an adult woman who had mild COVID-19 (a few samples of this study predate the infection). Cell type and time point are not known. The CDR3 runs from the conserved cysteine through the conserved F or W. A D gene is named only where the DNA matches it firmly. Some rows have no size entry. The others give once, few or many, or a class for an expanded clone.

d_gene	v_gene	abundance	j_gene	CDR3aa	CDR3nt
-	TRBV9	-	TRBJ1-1	CASSVGPRGGTEAFF	TGTGCCAGCAGCGTAGGGCCCAGGGGAGGCACTGAAGCTTTCTTT
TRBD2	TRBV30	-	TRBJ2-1	CARSGGISGNEQFF	TGTGCCCGTAGCGGGGGTATCTCGGGCAATGAGCAGTTCTTC
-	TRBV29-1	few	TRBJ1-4	CSAWVEENEKLFF	TGCAGCGCCTGGGTAGAAGAGAATGAAAAACTGTTTTTT
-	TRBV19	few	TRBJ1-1	CATTAPATEAFF	TGTGCCACCACAGCGCCGGCCACTGAAGCTTTCTTT
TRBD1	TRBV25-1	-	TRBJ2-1	CASSELQGSSSYNEQFF	TGTGCCAGCAGCGAACTACAGGGGTCCTCCTCCTACAATGAGCAGTTCTTC
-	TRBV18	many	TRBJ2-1	CASSLLTSSYNEQFF	TGTGCCAGCTCACTGTTGACATCCTCCTACAATGAGCAGTTCTTC
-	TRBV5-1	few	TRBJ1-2	CASSLEGPQDPYGYTF	TGCGCCAGCAGCTTGGAGGGGCCACAGGACCCCTATGGCTACACCTTC
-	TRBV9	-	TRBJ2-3	CASSPRDIGTTDTQYF	TGTGCCAGCAGCCCCCGGGACATTGGGACCACAGATACGCAGTATTTT
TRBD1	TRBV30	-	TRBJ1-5	CAWSGEGQVNQPQHF	TGTGCCTGGAGTGGTGAGGGACAGGTCAATCAGCCCCAGCATTTT
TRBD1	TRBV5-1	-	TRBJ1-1	CASSPGTGGTTEAFF	TGCGCCAGCAGCCCCGGGACAGGGGGGACGACTGAAGCTTTCTTT
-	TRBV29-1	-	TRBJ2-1	CSVDARFVGLQYNEQFF	TGCAGCGTAGACGCGCGTTTCGTAGGACTGCAATACAATGAGCAGTTCTTC
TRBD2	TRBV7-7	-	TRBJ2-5	CASSPTSGMGETQYF	TGTGCTAGCAGCCCGACTAGCGGGATGGGGGAGACCCAGTACTTC
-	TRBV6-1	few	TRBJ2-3	CASSPRVGGESTDTQYF	TGTGCCAGCAGTCCCCGCGTCGGTGGGGAGAGCACAGATACGCAGTATTTT
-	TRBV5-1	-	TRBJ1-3	CASSDPLSGNTIYF	TGCGCCAGCAGCGACCCACTTTCTGGAAACACCATATATTTT
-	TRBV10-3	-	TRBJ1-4	CAISESLGNLASNEKLFF	TGTGCCATCAGTGAGTCCTTGGGGAATTTGGCGTCTAATGAAAAACTGTTTTTT
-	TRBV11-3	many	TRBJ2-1	CASSLESSSYNEQFF	TGTGCCAGCAGCTTAGAAAGCAGTTCCTACAATGAGCAGTTCTTC
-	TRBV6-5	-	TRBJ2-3	CASSYSTRVDTQYF	TGTGCCAGCAGTTACTCGACGAGGGTAGATACGCAGTATTTT
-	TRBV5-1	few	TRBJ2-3	CASSFEGGRLTDTQYF	TGCGCCAGCAGCTTTGAAGGGGGGCGCCTCACAGATACGCAGTATTTT
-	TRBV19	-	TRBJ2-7	CASSPRWYRDSYEQYF	TGTGCCAGTAGTCCCCGCTGGTACAGGGACTCCTACGAGCAGTACTTC
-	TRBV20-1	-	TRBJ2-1	CSTTLDQLGGNEQFF	TGCAGTACCACCCTTGATCAGCTCGGTGGCAATGAGCAGTTCTTC
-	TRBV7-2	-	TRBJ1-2	CASRPPTPGYGYTF	TGTGCCAGCAGACCTCCCACACCCGGCTATGGCTACACCTTC
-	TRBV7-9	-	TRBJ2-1	CASSPTFF	TGTGCCAGCAGCCCCACCTTCTTC
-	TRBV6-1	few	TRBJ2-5	CASSELGLGVWQYF	TGTGCCAGCAGTGAACTGGGACTGGGGGTCTGGCAGTACTTC
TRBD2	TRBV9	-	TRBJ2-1	CASAGTIAYEQFF	TGTGCCAGCGCGGGGACTATAGCTTATGAGCAGTTCTTC
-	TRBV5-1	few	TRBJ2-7	CASSRPWGYEQYF	TGCGCCAGCAGCCGCCCGTGGGGTTACGAGCAGTACTTC
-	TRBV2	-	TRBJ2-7	CASSAVRVGYEQYF	TGTGCCAGCAGTGCGGTCCGGGTGGGGTACGAGCAGTACTTC
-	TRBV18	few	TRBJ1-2	CASSIQEHSGYTF	TGTGCCAGCTCGATACAGGAACATAGCGGCTACACCTTC
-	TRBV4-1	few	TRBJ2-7	CASSRQWGAEQYF	TGCGCCAGCAGCCGCCAATGGGGGGCCGAGCAGTACTTC
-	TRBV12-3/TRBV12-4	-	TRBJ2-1	CASSPPGRTRNEQFF	TGTGCCAGCAGTCCGCCGGGACGGACCCGCAATGAGCAGTTCTTC
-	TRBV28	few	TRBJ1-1	CASRPPPGGHTEAFF	TGTGCCAGCAGACCTCCGCCCGGGGGCCACACTGAAGCTTTCTTT
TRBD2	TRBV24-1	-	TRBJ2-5	CATSEVLAGKETQYF	TGTGCCACCAGTGAAGTCCTAGCGGGAAAAGAGACCCAGTACTTC